These 8 T cell receptor beta chains came from one sample sequenced in a study of technical replicates of blood from a handful of donors. Libraries were prepared by immunoSEQ multiplex PCR; TCRdb keeps only in-frame clonotypes and omits some of them. Of more than 65,000 clones listed, about 94% are singletons. Sequenced material: T cells isolated from PBMCs. The receptors stem from a human donor in good health.

The chain uses TRBV28 and TRBJ2-1; TRBD1 matches 9 bases. The V gene end was trimmed by 7 bases and the J gene end by 6 bases; junction bases not matched to a gene: 10. Germline lookup yields CDR1 MDHEN and CDR2 SYDVKM. The CDR3 sequence is 15 residues long. The CDR3 DNA sequence: TGTGCCAGCAAGGTAGGGGACAGGGAGCTCAATGAGCAGTTCTTC. It translates to CASKVGDRELNEQFF.

The V call is TRBV5-5, the J call TRBJ1-5, with 8 bases fitting TRBD1. V gave up 3 bases and J gave up 6 bases; unmatched junction bases: 5. The CDR3 is 14 residues long. Looked up from germline, CDR1 is SGHKS and CDR2 is YYEKEE (reference sequence). The CDR3 is CASSYGQGGQPQHF. DNA for the CDR3: TGTGCCAGCAGCTACGGACAGGGCGGTCAGCCCCAGCATTTT.

V gene TRBV5-6 combines with J gene TRBJ2-7; D is perhaps TRBD1 (6 bases). CDR1 is SGHDT, CDR2 YYEEEE, per germline. This CDR3 has 15 amino acids. The germline V and J ends were trimmed by 3 bases and 4 bases, with 17 bases remaining between them. CDR3 sequence (DNA): TGTGCCAGCAGCTCGGGACAACGCCCACCATACGAGCAGTACTTC. It encodes CASSSGQRPPYEQYF.

The count of this clone is one. This chain links TRBV7-9 with TRBJ2-7; D is possibly TRBD2 (6 bases). The CDR3 consists of 16 residues. Germline V gives CDR1 SEHNR, CDR2 FQNEAQ (reference sequence). V shed 1 base and J shed 0 bases, with 13 bases lying between them. CDR3: CASSLGLAKSSYEQYF. The CDR3 nucleotides read TGTGCCAGCAGCTTAGGGCTAGCGAAGAGCTCCTACGAGCAGTACTTC.

The chain joins TRBV11-3 to TRBJ1-1; the D gene is possibly TRBD1 (5 bases). There are 14 residues in the CDR3. Between the trimmed V and J ends, which lost 7 bases and 1 base, there was a span of 13 bases. Germline lookup yields CDR1 SGHNT and CDR2 YENEEA. The CDR3 DNA follows: TGTGCCAGCACCCCCGGCGGGGGGAACACTGAAGCTTTCTTT. It specifies CASTPGGGNTEAFF.

The chain recombines TRBV10-2 with TRBJ1-2; TRBD1 might be the D (5 bases). The CDR3 has 13 amino acids. The germline V gene encodes CDR1 WSHSY and CDR2 SAAADI. The V and J ends lost 4 bases and 7 bases respectively, with 13 bases between them. Here the CDR3 reads CASSGGRAAGYTF. In DNA, the CDR3 is TGCGCCAGCAGTGGGGGCAGGGCCGCTGGCTACACCTTC.

The V and J genes are TRBV27 and TRBJ1-2, with D unresolved. Germline V lookup: CDR1 MNHEY, CDR2 SMNVEV (reference sequence). The V gene lost 0 bases and the J gene lost 4 bases, with 12 bases spanning the gap. The CDR3 is made up of 15 amino acids. CDR3 DNA sequence: TGTGCCAGCAGTTTATCTCTAGACCAATCCTATGGCTACACCTTC. Amino acids: CASSLSLDQSYGYTF.

The chain employs TRBV19 and TRBJ2-3, with 15 nucleotides matching TRBD2. CDR3 length: 18 residues. V lost 3 bases, J lost 1 base, and 5 bases stayed unmatched. Germline-derived CDR1 and CDR2 are LNHDA and SQIVND (reference sequence). Written as DNA, the CDR3 is TGTGCCAGTAGTATCCGTGGACTAGCGGGAGGGGGCACAGATACGCAGTATTTT. This sequence encodes CASSIRGLAGGGTDTQYF.